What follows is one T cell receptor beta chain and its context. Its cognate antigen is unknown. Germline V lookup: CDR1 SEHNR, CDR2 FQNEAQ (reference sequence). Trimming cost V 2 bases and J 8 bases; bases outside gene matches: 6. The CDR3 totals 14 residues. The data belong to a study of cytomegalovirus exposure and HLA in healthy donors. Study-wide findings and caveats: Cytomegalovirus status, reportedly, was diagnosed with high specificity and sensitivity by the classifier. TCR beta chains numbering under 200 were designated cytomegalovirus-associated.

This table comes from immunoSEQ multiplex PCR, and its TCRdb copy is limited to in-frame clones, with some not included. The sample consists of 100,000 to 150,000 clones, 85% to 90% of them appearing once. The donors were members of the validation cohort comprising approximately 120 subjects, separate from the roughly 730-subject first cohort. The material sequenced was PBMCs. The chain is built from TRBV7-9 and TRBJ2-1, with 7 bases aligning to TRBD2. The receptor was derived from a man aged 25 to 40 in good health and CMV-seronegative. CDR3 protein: CASSLSLAGDEQFF. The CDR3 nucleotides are TGTGCCAGCAGCTTAAGCCTTGCGGGAGATGAGCAGTTCTTC.